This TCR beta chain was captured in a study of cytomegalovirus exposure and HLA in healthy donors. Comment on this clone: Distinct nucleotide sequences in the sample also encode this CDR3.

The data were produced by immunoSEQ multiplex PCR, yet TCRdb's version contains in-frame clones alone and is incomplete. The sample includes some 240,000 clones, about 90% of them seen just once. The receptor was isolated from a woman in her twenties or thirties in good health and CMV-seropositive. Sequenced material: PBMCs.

The chain's CDR3 is CASSSTGGRNQPQHF. For the CDR3, the DNA is TGTGCCAGCAGTTCGACAGGGGGACGCAATCAGCCCCAGCATTTT. The chain uses TRBV6-5 and TRBJ1-5; 9 bases are a match to TRBD1. Trimming at V came to 4 bases and at J to 2 bases, leaving 3 bases not matched to a gene. From germline, CDR1 is MNHEY and CDR2 SVGAGI. This CDR3 is built from 15 residues.